Below, one T cell receptor beta chain is given with its context. Its target is not known. The germline CDR1 and CDR2 sequences are DFQATT and SNEGSKA (reference sequence). This CDR3 contains 12 residues. The V gene lost 6 bases and the J gene lost 6 bases, with 12 bases spanning the gap. This sample was taken from a study of post-analysis software for immune sequencing data. Study-level results: TRBV5-6, TRBV5-1 and TRBV20-1 were among 4 or 5 TRBV segments more frequent in patients than controls. Those with multiple sclerosis, the patient group, showed significantly lower normalized Chao1 diversity than controls.

Prepared TCR beta cDNA libraries contained unique molecular identifiers. T cells, about 0.85 to 11 million of them, yielded some 540,000 cDNA molecules. TCRdb reprocessed the PCR reads with MiXCR, giving one entry per CDR3 protein. The top ten clones hold approximately 5% of a sample with 750,000 to 950,000 distinct CDR3 sequences, roughly 50% of them seen once. The chain uses TRBV20-1 and TRBJ2-1; D not certain. The TCR sequence derives from a girl aged 5-17 years with multiple sclerosis. The sample was blood. CDR3 coding DNA: TGCAGTGCCATAACGACTCTCAATGAGCAGTTCTTC. Its protein is CSAITTLNEQFF.